This TCR beta chain came from a study of blood T cell repertoires in COVID-19. Study-wide context: From T cells, B-cell-depleted T cells, or PBMCs came the material, which was cDNA or gDNA.

This clone was observed a handful of times. Authors' analysis steps: Estimation of nucleated cell counts was performed using reference gene primer amplification. Measured with immunoSEQ multiplex PCR; TCRdb has only the in-frame clones, and not every one. For V, J and clone size, that table is used; D and trimming come from the DNA. The sample lists under 50,000 clones, roughly 83% seen once, with around 50% in the top ten. The J segment lost 2 bases and the V segment lost 4 bases, leaving 5 bases of the junction unmatched. The germline V gene encodes CDR1 LGHDT and CDR2 YNNKEL (reference sequence). CDR3 length: 15 amino acids.

The sequence was obtained from a man between 70 and 80 years old with acute or convalescent COVID-19. This chain joins TRBV3-1 (or the pseudogene TRBV3-2) and TRBJ2-7; 10 bases are shared with TRBD1. The sequencing sample was made of peripheral blood. DNA of the CDR3: TGTGCCAGCAGCCCCGGGACAGGGGTAACCTACGAGCAGTACTTC. This codes for CASSPGTGVTYEQYF.